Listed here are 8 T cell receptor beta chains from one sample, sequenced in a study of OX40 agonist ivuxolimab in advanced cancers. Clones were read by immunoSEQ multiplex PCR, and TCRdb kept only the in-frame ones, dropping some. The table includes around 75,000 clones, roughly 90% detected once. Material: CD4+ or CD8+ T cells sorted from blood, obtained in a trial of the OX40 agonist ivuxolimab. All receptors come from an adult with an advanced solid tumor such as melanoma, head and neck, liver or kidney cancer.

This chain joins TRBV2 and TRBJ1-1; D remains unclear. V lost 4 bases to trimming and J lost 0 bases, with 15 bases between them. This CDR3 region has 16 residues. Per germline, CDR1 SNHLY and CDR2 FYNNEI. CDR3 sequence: CASSVAGRPMNTEAFF. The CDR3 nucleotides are TGTGCCAGCAGTGTTGCAGGTCGGCCCATGAACACTGAAGCTTTCTTT.

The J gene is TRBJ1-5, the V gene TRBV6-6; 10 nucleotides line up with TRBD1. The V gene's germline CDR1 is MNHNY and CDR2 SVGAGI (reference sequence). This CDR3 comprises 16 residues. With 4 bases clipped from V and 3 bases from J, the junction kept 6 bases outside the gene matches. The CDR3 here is CASSSPDRGHNQPQHF. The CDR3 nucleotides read TGTGCCAGCAGTTCACCTGACAGGGGGCACAATCAGCCCCAGCATTTT.

As DNA, the CDR3 is TGCGCCAGCAGCTTAATAGCGGGAACCCAATTCAATGAGCAGTTCTTC. Amino acids: CASSLIAGTQFNEQFF. V gene TRBV5-1 combines with J gene TRBJ2-1; 8 bases agree with TRBD2. Germline-derived CDR1 and CDR2 are SGHRS and YFSETQ. With 2 bases clipped from V and 6 bases from J, the junction kept 10 bases outside the gene matches. This CDR3 is built from 16 residues. Complete variable domain (other parts from reference TRBV5-1 and TRBJ2-1): KAGVTQTPRYLIKTRGQQVTLSCSPISGHRSVSWYQQTPGQGLQFLFEYFSETQRNKGNFPGRFSGRQFSNSRSEMNVSTLELGDSALYLCASSLIAGTQFNEQFFGPGTRLTVL.

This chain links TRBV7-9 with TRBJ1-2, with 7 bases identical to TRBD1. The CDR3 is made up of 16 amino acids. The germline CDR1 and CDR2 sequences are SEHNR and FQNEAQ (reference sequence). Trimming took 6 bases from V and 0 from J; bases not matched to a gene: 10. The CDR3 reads CASRLTGTATNYGYTF. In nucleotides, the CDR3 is TGTGCCAGCAGACTGACCGGGACAGCAACTAACTATGGCTACACCTTC.

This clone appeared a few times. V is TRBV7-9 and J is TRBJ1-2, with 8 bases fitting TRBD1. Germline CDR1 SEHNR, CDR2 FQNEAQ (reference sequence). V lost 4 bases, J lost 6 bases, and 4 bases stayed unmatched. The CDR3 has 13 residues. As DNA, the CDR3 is TGTGCCAGCAGCTCCGGACAGGGACATGGCTACACCTTC. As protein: CASSSGQGHGYTF.

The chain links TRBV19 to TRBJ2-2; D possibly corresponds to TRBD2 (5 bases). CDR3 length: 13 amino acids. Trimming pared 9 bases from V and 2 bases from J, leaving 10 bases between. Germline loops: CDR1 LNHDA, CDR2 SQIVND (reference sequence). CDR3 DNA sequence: TGTGCCAGCGGGATTGGTAACACCGGGGAGCTGTTTTTT. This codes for CASGIGNTGELFF.

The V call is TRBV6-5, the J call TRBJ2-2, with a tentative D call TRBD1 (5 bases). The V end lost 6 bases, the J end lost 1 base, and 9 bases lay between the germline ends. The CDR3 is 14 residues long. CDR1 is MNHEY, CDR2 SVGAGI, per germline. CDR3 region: CASSHTGNTGELFF. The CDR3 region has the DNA TGTGCCAGCAGCCATACAGGGAACACCGGGGAGCTGTTTTTT.

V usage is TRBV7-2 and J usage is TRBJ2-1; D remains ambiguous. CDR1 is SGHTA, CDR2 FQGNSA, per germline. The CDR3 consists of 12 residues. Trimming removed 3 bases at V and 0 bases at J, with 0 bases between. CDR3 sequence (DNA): TGTGCCAGCAGCTTCTCCTACAATGAGCAGTTCTTC. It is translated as CASSFSYNEQFF. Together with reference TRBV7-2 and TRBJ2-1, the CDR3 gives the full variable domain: GAGVSQSPSNKVTEKGKDVELRCDPISGHTALYWYRQSLGQGLEFLIYFQGNSAPDKSGLPSDRFSAERTGGSVSTLTIQRTQQEDSAVYLCASSFSYNEQFFGPGTRLTVL.